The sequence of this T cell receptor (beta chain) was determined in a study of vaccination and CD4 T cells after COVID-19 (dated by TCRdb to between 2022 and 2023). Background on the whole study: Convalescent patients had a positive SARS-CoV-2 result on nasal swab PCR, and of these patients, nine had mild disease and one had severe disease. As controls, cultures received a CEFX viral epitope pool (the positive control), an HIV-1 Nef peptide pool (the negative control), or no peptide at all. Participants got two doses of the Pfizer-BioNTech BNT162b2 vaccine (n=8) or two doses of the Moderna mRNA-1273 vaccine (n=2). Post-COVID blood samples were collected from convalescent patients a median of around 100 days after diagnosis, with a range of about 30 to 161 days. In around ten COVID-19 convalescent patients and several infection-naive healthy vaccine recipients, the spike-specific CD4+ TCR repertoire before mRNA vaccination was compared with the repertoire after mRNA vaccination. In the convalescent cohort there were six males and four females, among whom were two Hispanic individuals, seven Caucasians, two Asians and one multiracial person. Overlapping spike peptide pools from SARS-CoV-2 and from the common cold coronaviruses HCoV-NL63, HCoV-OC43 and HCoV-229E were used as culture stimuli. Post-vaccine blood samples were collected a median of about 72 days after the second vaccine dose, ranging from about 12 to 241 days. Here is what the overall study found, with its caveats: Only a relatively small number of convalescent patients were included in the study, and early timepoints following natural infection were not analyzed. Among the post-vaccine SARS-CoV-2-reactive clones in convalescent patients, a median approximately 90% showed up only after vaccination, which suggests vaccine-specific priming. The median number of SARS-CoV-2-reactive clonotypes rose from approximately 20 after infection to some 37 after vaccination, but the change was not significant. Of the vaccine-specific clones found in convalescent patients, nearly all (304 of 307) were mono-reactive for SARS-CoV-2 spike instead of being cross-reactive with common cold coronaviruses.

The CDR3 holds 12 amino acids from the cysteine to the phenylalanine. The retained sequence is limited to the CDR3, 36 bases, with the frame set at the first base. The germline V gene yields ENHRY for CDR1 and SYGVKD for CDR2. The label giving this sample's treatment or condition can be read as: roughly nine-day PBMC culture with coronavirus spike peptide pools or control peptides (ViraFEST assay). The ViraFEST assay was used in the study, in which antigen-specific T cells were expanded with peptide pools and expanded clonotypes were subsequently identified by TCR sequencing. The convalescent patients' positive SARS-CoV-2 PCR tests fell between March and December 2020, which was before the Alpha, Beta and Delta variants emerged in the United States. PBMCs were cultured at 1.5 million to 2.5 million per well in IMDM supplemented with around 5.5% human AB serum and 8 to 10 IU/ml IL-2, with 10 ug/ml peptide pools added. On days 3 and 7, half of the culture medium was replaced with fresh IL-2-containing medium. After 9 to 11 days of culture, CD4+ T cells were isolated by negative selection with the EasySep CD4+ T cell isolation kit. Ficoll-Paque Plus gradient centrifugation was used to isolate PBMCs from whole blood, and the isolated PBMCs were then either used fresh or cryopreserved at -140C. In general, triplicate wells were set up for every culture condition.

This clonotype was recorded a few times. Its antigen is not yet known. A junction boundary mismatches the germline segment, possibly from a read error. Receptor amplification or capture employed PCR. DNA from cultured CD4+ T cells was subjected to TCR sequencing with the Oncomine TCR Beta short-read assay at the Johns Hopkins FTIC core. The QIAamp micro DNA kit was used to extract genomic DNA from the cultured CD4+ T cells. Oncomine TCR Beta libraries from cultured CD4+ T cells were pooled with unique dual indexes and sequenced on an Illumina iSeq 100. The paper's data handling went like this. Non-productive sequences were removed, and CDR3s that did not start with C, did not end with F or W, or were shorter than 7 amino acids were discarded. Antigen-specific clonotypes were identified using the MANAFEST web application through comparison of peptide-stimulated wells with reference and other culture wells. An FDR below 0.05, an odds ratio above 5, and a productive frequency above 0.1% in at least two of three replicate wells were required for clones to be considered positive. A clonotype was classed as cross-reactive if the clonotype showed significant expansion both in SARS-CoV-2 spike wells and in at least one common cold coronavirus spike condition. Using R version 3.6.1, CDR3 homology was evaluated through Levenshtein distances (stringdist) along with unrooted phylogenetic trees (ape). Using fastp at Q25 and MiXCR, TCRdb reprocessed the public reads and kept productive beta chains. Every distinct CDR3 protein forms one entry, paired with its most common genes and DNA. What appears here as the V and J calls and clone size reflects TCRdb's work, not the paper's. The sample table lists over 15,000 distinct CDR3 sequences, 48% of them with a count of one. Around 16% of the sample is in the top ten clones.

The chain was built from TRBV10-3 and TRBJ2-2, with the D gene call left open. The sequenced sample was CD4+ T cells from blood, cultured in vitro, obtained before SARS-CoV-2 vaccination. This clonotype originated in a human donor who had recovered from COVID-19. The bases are TGTGCCAGCAGAACGAACGCCGGGGAGCTGTTTTTT. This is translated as CASRTNAGELFF.